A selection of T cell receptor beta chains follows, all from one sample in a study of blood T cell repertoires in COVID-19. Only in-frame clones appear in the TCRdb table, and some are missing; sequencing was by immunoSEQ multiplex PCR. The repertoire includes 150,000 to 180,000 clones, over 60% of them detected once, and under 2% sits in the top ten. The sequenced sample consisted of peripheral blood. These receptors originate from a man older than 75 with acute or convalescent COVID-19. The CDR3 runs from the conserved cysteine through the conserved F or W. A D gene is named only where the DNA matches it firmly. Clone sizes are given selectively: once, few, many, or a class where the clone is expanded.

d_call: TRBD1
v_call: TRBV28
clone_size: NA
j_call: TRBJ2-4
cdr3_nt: TGTGCCAGCAGTTTTTCCGGGACAGGGGGCATTCAGTACTTC
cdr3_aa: CASSFSGTGGIQYF

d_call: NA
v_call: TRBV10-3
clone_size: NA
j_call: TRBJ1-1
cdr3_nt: TGTGCCATCAAACGAACAGGGTCTGAAGCTTTCTTT
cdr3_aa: CAIKRTGSEAFF

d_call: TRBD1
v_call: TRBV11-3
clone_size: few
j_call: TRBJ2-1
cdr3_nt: TGTGCCAGCAGCTCGACAGGGGGCACTAGCAATGAGCAGTTCTTC
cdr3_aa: CASSSTGGTSNEQFF

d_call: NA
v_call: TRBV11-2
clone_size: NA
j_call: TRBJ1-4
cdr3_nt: TGTGCCAGCAGCTACAGTGCAACTAATGAAAAACTGTTTTTT
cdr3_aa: CASSYSATNEKLFF

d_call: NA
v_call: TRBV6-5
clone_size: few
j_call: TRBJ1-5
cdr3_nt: TGTGCCAGCCGGGGGGAAATTAGCAATCAGCCCCAGCATTTT
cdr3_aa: CASRGEISNQPQHF

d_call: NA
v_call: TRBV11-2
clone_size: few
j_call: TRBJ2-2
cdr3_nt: TGTGCCAGCAGCTTAGCTCTTTTGGAGGGTGCCGGGGAGCTGTTTTTT
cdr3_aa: CASSLALLEGAGELFF

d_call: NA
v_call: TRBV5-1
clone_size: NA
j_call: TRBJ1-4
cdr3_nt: TGCGCCAGCAGCAACCACAGGGTGACTAATGAAAAACTGTTTTTT
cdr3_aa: CASSNHRVTNEKLFF

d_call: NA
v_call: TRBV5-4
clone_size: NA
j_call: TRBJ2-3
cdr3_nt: TGTGCCAGCAGCTTGGGGGCAGACAGGTTAGCAGATACGCAGTATTTT
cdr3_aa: CASSLGADRLADTQYF

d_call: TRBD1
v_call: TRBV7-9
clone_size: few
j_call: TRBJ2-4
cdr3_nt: TGTGCCAGCAGCAATAACAGGGGGGAAAACATTCAGTACTTC
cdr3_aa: CASSNNRGENIQYF

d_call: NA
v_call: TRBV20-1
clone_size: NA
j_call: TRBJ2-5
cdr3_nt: TGCAGTGCTAGAGGAGAAGAGACCCAGTACTTC
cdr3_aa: CSARGEETQYF

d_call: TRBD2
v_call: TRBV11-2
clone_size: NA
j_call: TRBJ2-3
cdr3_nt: TGTGCCAGCAGCCCAGGTGGGGGGGGCACAGATACGCAGTATTTT
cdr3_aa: CASSPGGGGTDTQYF

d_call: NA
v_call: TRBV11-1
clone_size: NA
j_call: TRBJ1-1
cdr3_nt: TGTGCCAGCAGCTTAGGTTTCCTTTTTGAAGCTTTCTTT
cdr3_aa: CASSLGFLFEAFF

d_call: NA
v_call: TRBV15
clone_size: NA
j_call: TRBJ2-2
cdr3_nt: TGTGCCACCAGCAGAGATGTGGGCAGGGTGAGCACCGGGGAGCTGTTTTTT
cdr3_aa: CATSRDVGRVSTGELFF

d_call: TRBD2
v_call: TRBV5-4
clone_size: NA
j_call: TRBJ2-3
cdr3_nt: TGTGCCAGCACCTCGGGGGGGGGAAGAGATACGCAGTATTTT
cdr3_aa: CASTSGGGRDTQYF

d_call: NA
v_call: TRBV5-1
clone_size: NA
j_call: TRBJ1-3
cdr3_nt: TGCGCCAGCGGACTATCGGGGGTGTCTGGAAACACCATATATTTT
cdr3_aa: CASGLSGVSGNTIYF

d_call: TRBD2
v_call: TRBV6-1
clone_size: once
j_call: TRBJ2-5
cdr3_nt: TGTGCCAGCAGTGAAGGCCTACTAGCGGGGGGGCCGGAGACCCAGTACTTC
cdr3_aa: CASSEGLLAGGPETQYF

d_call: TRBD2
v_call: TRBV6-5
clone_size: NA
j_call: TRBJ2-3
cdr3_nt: TGTGCCAGCGCCTCTAGCGGGGGGGTGGGAGATACGCAGTATTTT
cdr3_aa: CASASSGGVGDTQYF

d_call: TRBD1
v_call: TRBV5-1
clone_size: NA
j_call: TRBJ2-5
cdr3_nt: TGCGCCAGCAGCTTTGACAGGGTAGAGACCCAGTACTTC
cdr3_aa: CASSFDRVETQYF

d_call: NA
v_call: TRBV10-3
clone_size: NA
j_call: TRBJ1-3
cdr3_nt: TGTGCCATCAGTGGAGGATCTGGAAACACCATATATTTT
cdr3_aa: CAISGGSGNTIYF

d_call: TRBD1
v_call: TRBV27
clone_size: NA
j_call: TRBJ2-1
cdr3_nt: TGTGCCAGCACCAAAATTGTTGGACAGGCAAGCTCCTACAATGAGCAGTTCTTC
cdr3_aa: CASTKIVGQASSYNEQFF

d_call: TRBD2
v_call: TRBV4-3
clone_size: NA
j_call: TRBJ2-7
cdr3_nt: TGCGTCAGCAGCCAAGATTCGGGGGGAGAGCAGTACTTC
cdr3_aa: CVSSQDSGGEQYF

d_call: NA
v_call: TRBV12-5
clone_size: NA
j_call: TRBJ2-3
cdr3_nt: TGTGCTAGTGGTCCCGGCAGGGGCACAGATACGCAGTATTTT
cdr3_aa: CASGPGRGTDTQYF

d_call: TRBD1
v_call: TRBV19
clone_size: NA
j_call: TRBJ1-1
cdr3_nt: TGTGCCAGTAGTACCCGACAGGGGAGGGGTGAAGCTTTCTTT
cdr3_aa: CASSTRQGRGEAFF

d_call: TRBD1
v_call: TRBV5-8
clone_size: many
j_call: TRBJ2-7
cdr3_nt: TGTGCCAGCCCCCCGGTTCCCAGGGGGAGCTCCTACGAGCAGTACTTC
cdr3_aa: CASPPVPRGSSYEQYF

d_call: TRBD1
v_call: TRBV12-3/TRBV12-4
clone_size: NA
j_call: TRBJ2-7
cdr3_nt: TGTGCCAGCAGCCGACAGGGGGCCTACGAGCAGTACTTC
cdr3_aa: CASSRQGAYEQYF

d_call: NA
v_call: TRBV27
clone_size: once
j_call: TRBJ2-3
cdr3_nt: TGTGCCAGCAGGGCGGGGGCCGGCACAGATACGCAGTATTTT
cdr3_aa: CASRAGAGTDTQYF

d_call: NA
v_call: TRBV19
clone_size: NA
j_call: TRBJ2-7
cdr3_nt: TGTGCCAGTAGTATTACCAGGTCGCACGAGCAGTACTTC
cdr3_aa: CASSITRSHEQYF

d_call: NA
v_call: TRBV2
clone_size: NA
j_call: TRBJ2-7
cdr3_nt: TGTGCCAGTACGACAGGAACTTTTAACGAGCAGTACTTC
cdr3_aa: CASTTGTFNEQYF

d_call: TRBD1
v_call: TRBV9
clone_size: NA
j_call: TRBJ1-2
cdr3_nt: TGTGCCAGCAGCCCTCACCCACAGGGGGCGGATGGTGGCTACACCTTC
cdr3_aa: CASSPHPQGADGGYTF

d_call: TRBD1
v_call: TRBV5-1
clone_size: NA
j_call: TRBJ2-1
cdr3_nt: TGCGCCAGCAGTTTTGACAGGGCGAATGGTGAGCAGTTCTTC
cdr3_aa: CASSFDRANGEQFF

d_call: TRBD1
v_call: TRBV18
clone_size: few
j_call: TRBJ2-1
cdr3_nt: TGTGCCAGCTCAATCGACAGGGGACCCTACAATGAGCAGTTCTTC
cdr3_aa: CASSIDRGPYNEQFF

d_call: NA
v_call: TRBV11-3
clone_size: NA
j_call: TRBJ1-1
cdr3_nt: TGTGCCAGCAGCGAAGAGACAGTTATGAACACTGAAGCTTTCTTT
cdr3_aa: CASSEETVMNTEAFF

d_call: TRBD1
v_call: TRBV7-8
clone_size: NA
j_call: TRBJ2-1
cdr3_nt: TGTGCCAGCAGCCAATGGGACAGGGGTTTGTATGAGCAGTTCTTC
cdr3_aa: CASSQWDRGLYEQFF

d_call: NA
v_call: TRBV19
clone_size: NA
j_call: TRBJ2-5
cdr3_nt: TGTGCCAGTAGTTTCCTAAACCAAGAGACCCAGTACTTC
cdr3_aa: CASSFLNQETQYF

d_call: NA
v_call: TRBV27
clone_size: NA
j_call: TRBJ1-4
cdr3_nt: TGTGCCAGCAGTTCCGGGGGGCATTATGAAAAACTGTTTTTT
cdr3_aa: CASSSGGHYEKLFF

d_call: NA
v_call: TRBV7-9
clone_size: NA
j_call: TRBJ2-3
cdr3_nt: TGTGCCAGCAGCTTAGAGGCGCAGGGGGGTATGTATTTT
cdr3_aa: CASSLEAQGGMYF

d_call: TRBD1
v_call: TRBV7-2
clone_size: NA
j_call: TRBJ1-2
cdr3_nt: TGTGCCAGCAGCCCGGGACAGGGGGCGAGCGGCTACACCTTC
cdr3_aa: CASSPGQGASGYTF

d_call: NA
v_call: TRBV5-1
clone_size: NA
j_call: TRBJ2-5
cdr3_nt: TGCGCCAGCAGGAGGGGGATGATGGAAGAGACCCAGTACTTC
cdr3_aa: CASRRGMMEETQYF

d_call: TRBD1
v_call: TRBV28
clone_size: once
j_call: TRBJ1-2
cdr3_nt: TGTGCCAACAGGGACAGCAGGACGGGCTACACCTTC
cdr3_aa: CANRDSRTGYTF

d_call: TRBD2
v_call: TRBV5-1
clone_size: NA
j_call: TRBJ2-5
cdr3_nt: TGCGCCAGCAGCCCGGGGGGTGGAGAGACCCAGTACTTC
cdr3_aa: CASSPGGGETQYF

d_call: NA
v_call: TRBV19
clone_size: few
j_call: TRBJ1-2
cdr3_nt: TGTGCCAGTAGTATCCCCACAGGGAATGGCTACACCTTC
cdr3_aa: CASSIPTGNGYTF

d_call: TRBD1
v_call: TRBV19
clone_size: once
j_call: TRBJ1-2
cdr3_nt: TGTGCCAGTAGTTCAACAGGGGACCCCCTCTATGGCTACACCTTC
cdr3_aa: CASSSTGDPLYGYTF

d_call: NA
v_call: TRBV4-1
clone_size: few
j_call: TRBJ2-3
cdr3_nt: TGCGCCAGCAGCGAGGAGGTGGCAGCTAGCACAGATACGCAGTATTTT
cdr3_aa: CASSEEVAASTDTQYF

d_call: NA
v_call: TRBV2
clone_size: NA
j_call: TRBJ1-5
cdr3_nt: TGTGCCAGCAGTGAGGGGGGAGGAACTCAGCCCCAGCATTTT
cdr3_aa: CASSEGGGTQPQHF

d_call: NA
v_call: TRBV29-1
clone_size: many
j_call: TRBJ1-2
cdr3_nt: TGCAGCGTGCACGCAGGTGGGGGCTACACCTTC
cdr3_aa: CSVHAGGGYTF

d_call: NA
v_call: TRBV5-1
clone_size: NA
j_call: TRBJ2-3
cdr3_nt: TGCGCCAGCAGCCCGAGACAGGGAGGATCCACAGATACGCAGTATTTT
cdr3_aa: CASSPRQGGSTDTQYF

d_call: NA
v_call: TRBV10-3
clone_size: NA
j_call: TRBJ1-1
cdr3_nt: TGTGCCATCAGTGTTGCGGGGGCGGACACTGAAGCTTTCTTT
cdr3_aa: CAISVAGADTEAFF

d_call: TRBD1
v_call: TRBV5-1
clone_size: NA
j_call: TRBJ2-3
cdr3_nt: TGCGCCAGCATGGAACAGGGGGCTTCAGATACGCAGTATTTT
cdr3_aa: CASMEQGASDTQYF

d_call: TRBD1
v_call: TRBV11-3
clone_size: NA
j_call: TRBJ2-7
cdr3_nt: TGTGCCAGCAGCCTCACAGGGGCCCTCGATGAGCAGTACTTC
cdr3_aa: CASSLTGALDEQYF

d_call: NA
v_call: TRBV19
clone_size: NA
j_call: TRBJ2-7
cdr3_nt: TGTGCCAGTAGTGTGACAGGCGCGTATAGCTACGAGCAGTACTTC
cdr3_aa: CASSVTGAYSYEQYF

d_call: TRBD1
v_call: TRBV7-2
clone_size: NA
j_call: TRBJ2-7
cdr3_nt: TGTGCCAGCAGCTTAGAACCGACAGGGGACACCTACGAGCAGTACTTC
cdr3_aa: CASSLEPTGDTYEQYF

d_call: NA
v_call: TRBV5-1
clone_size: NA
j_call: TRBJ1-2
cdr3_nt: TGCGCCAGCGAATCCCCCAGCAGGGATGGGGCCTATGGCTACACCTTC
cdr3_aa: CASESPSRDGAYGYTF

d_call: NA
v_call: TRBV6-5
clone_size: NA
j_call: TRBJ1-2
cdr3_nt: TGTGCCAACCGCCCGACGGGACTTTATGGCTACACCTTC
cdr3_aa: CANRPTGLYGYTF

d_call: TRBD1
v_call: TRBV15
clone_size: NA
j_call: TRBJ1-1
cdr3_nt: TGTGCCACCAGCAGAGATGGGGCTACAGGGGACCCTGAAGCTTTCTTT
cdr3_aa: CATSRDGATGDPEAFF

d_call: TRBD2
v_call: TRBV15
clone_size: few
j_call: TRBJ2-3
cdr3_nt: TGTGCCACCAGCAGCACGGGGGGGGCCTCAGATACGCAGTATTTT
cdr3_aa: CATSSTGGASDTQYF

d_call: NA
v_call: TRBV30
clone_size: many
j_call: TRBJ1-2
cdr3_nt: TGTGCCTGTAATGCTCCCAGGATGGTCTATGGCTACACCTTC
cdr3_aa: CACNAPRMVYGYTF

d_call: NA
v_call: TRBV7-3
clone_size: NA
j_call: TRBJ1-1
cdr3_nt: TGTGCCAGCAGCTTAAATGCGGGGGACACTGAAGCTTTCTTT
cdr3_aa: CASSLNAGDTEAFF

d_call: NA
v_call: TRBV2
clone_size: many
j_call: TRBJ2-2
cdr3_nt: TGTGCCAGCAGTGAAATCACAGGGAACACCGGGGAGCTGTTTTTT
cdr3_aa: CASSEITGNTGELFF

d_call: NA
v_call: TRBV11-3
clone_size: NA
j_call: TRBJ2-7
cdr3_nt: TGTGCCAGCAGCTTAGTCGGTAGCGGACACTACGAGCAGTACTTC
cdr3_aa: CASSLVGSGHYEQYF